This T cell receptor (beta chain) was obtained from a study of blood T cell repertoires in COVID-19. Study as a whole: Donors in the United States, Italy and Spain gave samples during acute or convalescent COVID-19. PBMCs, B-cell-depleted T cells, or T cells were the source of the cDNA or gDNA that made up the material.

In the authors' methods: Estimation of nucleated cell counts relied on the amplification of reference gene primers. Sequencing was performed with immunoSEQ multiplex PCR; in TCRdb, only in-frame clones are kept and a portion is missing. That table furnishes V, J and clone size, whereas the DNA furnished D and trimming. The data hold about 160,000 clones, with around 80% observed a single time. The material sequenced was peripheral blood. The sequence was collected from an elderly woman with acute or convalescent COVID-19.

The CDR3 loop is CASSLELNTEAFF. CDR3 DNA: TGCGCCAGCAGCTTGGAGCTGAACACTGAAGCTTTCTTT. V and J are TRBV5-1 and TRBJ1-1; the D is unclear. Germline V gene sequence: CDR1 SGHRS, CDR2 YFSETQ. CDR3 length equals 13 residues. The germline V and J ends were trimmed by 0 bases and 0 bases, with 3 bases remaining between them.